This T cell receptor (beta chain) comes out of a study of blood T cell repertoires in COVID-19. Study as a whole: Italy, Spain and the United States were the sources of the convalescent and acute COVID-19 samples. PBMCs, B-cell-depleted T cells, or T cells provided the cDNA or gDNA that made up the material.

In germline, CDR1 is SGHTA, CDR2 FQGNSA. The CDR3 spans 17 residues. Trimming left V 4 bases short and J 4 bases short, with 21 bases between. Libraries were prepared by immunoSEQ multiplex PCR; TCRdb keeps only in-frame clonotypes and omits some of them. The sample carries some 250,000 clones, about four fifths recorded once. Specimen: peripheral blood. The chain uses TRBV7-2 and TRBJ2-3; tentatively, D is TRBD2 (6 bases). This receptor was obtained from a woman in her sixties or seventies with active or convalescent COVID-19. CDR3 bases: TGTGCCAGCAGCTCCCCAAAGCGGAGGGTAGGGGCAGATACGCAGTATTTT. Protein product: CASSSPKRRVGADTQYF.